These 18 T cell receptor beta chains were all obtained from the same sample, sequenced in a study of OX40 agonist ivuxolimab in advanced cancers. Method: immunoSEQ multiplex PCR; TCRdb's copy keeps in-frame clones and lacks some. Of around 67,000 clones listed, about 84% are singletons. Sequenced material: CD4+ or CD8+ T cells sorted from blood, taken in a trial of the OX40 agonist ivuxolimab. These receptors originate from an adult with an advanced solid tumor such as melanoma, head and neck, liver or kidney cancer.

The sample holds one count of this clone. The V gene is TRBV6-1, the J gene TRBJ2-1; no definite D call. V dropped 10 bases and J dropped 6 bases, with 10 bases sitting between them. CDR1 MNHNS and CDR2 SASEGT come from the germline V gene. The CDR3 is 11 residues long. CDR3 sequence reads: CAIGNPNEQFF. The CDR3 DNA is TGTGCCATTGGAAACCCCAATGAGCAGTTCTTC.

The rearrangement uses TRBV7-3 and TRBJ2-1; 8 bases line up with TRBD2. The V gene's germline CDR1 is SGHTA and CDR2 FQGTGA. Trimming cost V 5 bases and J 6 bases; bases outside gene matches: 12. The CDR3 sequence is 16 residues long. DNA for the CDR3: TGTGCCAGCAGCCCCCAAGGAGATAGCGGGATCAATGAGCAGTTCTTC. Protein product: CASSPQGDSGINEQFF.

This clone was recorded many times. The chain joins TRBV28 to TRBJ2-7, with D maybe TRBD2 (5 bases). The CDR3 loop spans 12 amino acids. The V end was cut by 8 bases, the J end by 5 bases, with 13 bases between. Per the germline V gene, CDR1 is MDHEN and CDR2 is SYDVKM. CDR3 region: CASSRGVHEQYF. The CDR3 coding sequence is TGTGCCAGCTCCCGGGGAGTCCACGAGCAGTACTTC.

The rearrangement joins TRBV7-6 to TRBJ1-1, with a weak D call TRBD1 (5 bases). Germline V lookup: CDR1 SGHVS, CDR2 FNYEAQ. Trimming took off 5 bases at V and 1 base at J, with 8 bases between the two ends. This CDR3 has 13 amino acids. CDR3 protein: CASSVQGNTEAFF. DNA of the CDR3: TGTGCCAGCAGCGTCCAGGGGAACACTGAAGCTTTCTTT. Together with reference TRBV7-6 and TRBJ1-1, the CDR3 gives the full variable domain: GAGVSQSPRYKVTKRGQDVALRCDPISGHVSLYWYRQALGQGPEFLTYFNYEAQQDKSGLPNDRFSAERPEGSISTLTIQRTEQRDSAMYRCASSVQGNTEAFFGQGTRLTVV.

The rearrangement uses TRBV7-2 and TRBJ1-5; tentative D call: TRBD1 (5 bases). Deletions cut 3 bases from V and 3 bases from J, with 9 bases between. The CDR3 runs 14 residues. Germline V gene sequence: CDR1 SGHTA, CDR2 FQGNSA. The CDR3 sequence: CASSFLGPNQPQHF. The DNA of the CDR3 is TGTGCCAGCAGCTTTCTGGGGCCCAATCAGCCCCAGCATTTT.

The CDR3 DNA reads as TGTGCCAGCAGACCAGACGCGAGGGGCCTCAATCAGCCCCAGCATTTT. Protein sequence: CASRPDARGLNQPQHF. The rearrangement joins TRBV27 to TRBJ1-5; D is possibly TRBD1 (5 bases). This CDR3 has 16 amino acids. Trimming shortened V by 6 bases and J by 3 bases, and 18 bases separated the two germline ends. Germline CDR1 is MNHEY and CDR2 is SMNVEV (reference sequence).

The rearrangement joins TRBV10-3 to TRBJ2-3; 7 nucleotides match TRBD1. The CDR3 spans 15 residues. V lost 5 bases and J lost 4; bases outside the gene matches: 9. Germline V gene sequence: CDR1 ENHRY, CDR2 SYGVKD. The CDR3 loop reads CAISSSDRTADTQYF. CDR3 DNA sequence: TGTGCCATCAGTTCCTCGGACAGGACGGCAGATACGCAGTATTTT.

The chain uses TRBV27 and TRBJ1-1; D might be TRBD1 (6 bases). This CDR3 is 17 amino acids long. CDR1 and CDR2 from the germline V gene are MNHEY and SMNVEV (reference sequence). V was cut by 3 bases and J by 0 bases, with 17 bases left in between. The CDR3 nucleotides read TGTGCCAGCAGTTTTTTGTTTGGGGGCGGGATGAACACTGAAGCTTTCTTT. This codes for CASSFLFGGGMNTEAFF.

The chain has TRBV7-2 and TRBJ1-1, with D uncertain. Germline loops: CDR1 SGHTA, CDR2 FQGNSA. The CDR3 has 14 residues. V lost 2 bases, J lost 6 bases, and 13 bases lay in between. CDR3 residues: CASSLSVGMAEAFF. CDR3 bases: TGTGCCAGCAGCTTAAGTGTGGGTATGGCTGAAGCTTTCTTT. The variable domain in full, with the rest retrieved from reference TRBV7-2 and TRBJ1-1, is GAGVSQSPSNKVTEKGKDVELRCDPISGHTALYWYRQSLGQGLEFLIYFQGNSAPDKSGLPSDRFSAERTGGSVSTLTIQRTQQEDSAVYLCASSLSVGMAEAFFGQGTRLTVV.

The V gene is TRBV4-1, the J gene TRBJ1-1; no firm D call. Germline CDR1 and CDR2: MGHRA and YSYEKL. There are 17 residues in the CDR3. The ends were cut back, 2 bases at V and 0 bases at J, with 16 bases in the middle. The DNA for the CDR3 is TGCGCCAGCAGCCAACAGAGTCAGAATCGGTTGAACACTGAAGCTTTCTTT. This translates into CASSQQSQNRLNTEAFF.

J is TRBJ1-5 and V is TRBV30; D gene ambiguous. Germline CDR1 reads GTSNPN; CDR2 reads SVGIG (reference sequence). This CDR3 has 13 amino acids. Trimming took off 1 base at V and 0 bases at J, with 4 bases between the two ends. CDR3 nucleotide sequence: TGTGCCTGGAGTGGGGGTAGCAATCAGCCCCAGCATTTT. It codes for CAWSGGSNQPQHF. Combining the CDR3 with reference TRBV30 and TRBJ1-5 gives the whole variable domain SQTIHQWPATLVQPVGSPLSLECTVEGTSNPNLYWYRQAAGRGLQLLFYSVGIGQISSEVPQNLSASRPQDRQFILSSKKLLLSDSGFYLCAWSGGSNQPQHFGDGTRLSIL.

The CDR3: CASRWTSGEETQYF. CDR3 DNA sequence: TGTGCCAGCAGGTGGACTAGCGGGGAAGAGACCCAGTACTTC. The chain is built from TRBV6-6 and TRBJ2-5, with TRBD2 identical over 12 bases. This CDR3 is 14 amino acids long. CDR1 MNHNY and CDR2 SVGAGI come from the germline V gene (reference sequence). V lost 6 bases to trimming and J lost 3 bases; unmatched junction nucleotides: 2.

The genes are TRBV27 and TRBJ1-1; TRBD1 matches 8 bases. This CDR3 is built from 14 residues. Germline V gene data show CDR1 as MNHEY and CDR2 as SMNVEV (reference sequence). The trim removed 8 bases at V and 3 bases at J, leaving 8 bases unmatched. CDR3 residues: CASGTGGSHTEAFF. The CDR3 bases are TGTGCCAGCGGAACAGGGGGGTCGCACACTGAAGCTTTCTTT.

This chain joins TRBV6-1 and TRBJ1-1; D is undetermined. V gave up 6 bases and J gave up 5 bases, with 13 bases separating them. Germline V CDR1 and CDR2: MNHNS, SASEGT. This CDR3 spans 13 amino acids. The CDR3, as DNA: TGTGCCAGCAGGACATATAGGGAAACTGAAGCTTTCTTT. Its translation: CASRTYRETEAFF.

The chain has TRBV7-9 and TRBJ2-1; TRBD1 agrees at 7 bases. Looked up from germline, CDR1 is SEHNR and CDR2 is FQNEAQ (reference sequence). Germline trimming cut 5 bases from V and 6 bases from J; bases unmatched to any gene: 7. This CDR3 region has 14 residues. The CDR3: CASSLDRAGNEQFF. In DNA, the CDR3 is TGTGCCAGCAGCCTAGACAGGGCGGGCAATGAGCAGTTCTTC.

The genes are TRBV6-1 and TRBJ1-2, with D possibly being TRBD1 (5 bases). The germline V gene has CDR1 MNHNS and CDR2 SASEGT. The CDR3 is 13 amino acids. Trimming took 2 bases from V and 6 from J, leaving 10 bases between them. The CDR3 DNA follows: TGTGCCAGCAGTGAAAGGTGGGGGAATGGCTACACCTTC. It encodes CASSERWGNGYTF.

The V and J genes are TRBV10-2 and TRBJ2-7; D is possibly TRBD2 (5 bases). The CDR3 extends over 13 amino acids. The germline gives CDR1 WSHSY, CDR2 SAAADI. The germline V and J ends were trimmed by 0 bases and 2 bases, with 5 bases remaining between them. This chain's CDR3 is CASSESRAYEQYV. CDR3 nucleotide sequence: TGCGCCAGCAGTGAGTCGAGGGCCTACGAGCAGTACGTC.

This chain joins TRBV2 and TRBJ2-7, with 7 bases identical to TRBD1. Germline CDR1 SNHLY, CDR2 FYNNEI. There are 14 residues in the CDR3. The V and J ends lost 8 bases and 2 bases, in that order; junction bases with no gene match: 9. CDR3 DNA sequence: TGTGCCAGCGATTTTCCGGGACAGACCTACGAGCAGTACTTC. The encoded protein is CASDFPGQTYEQYF.